The rows below give T cell receptor beta chains drawn from one sample of a study of blood T cell repertoires in COVID-19. The table came from immunoSEQ multiplex PCR; TCRdb's copy has only in-frame clones and leaves some out. The sample holds about 270,000 clones, 85% to 90% seen once. Material for sequencing was PBMCs or T cells enriched from blood (not recorded which). The receptor source for this set is a woman aged 55-75 years in a cohort exposed to, infected with or recovered from COVID-19 (not recorded which). Both conserved end residues are part of each CDR3. The D gene is left open where the match is weak.

TRBV5-1,TRBJ2-7,.,CASSYTGGVVTYEQYF,TGCGCCAGCAGCTATACAGGGGGGGTGGTCACCTACGAGCAGTACTTC
TRBV27,TRBJ2-7,.,CASSLRGSEYYEQYF,TGTGCCAGCAGTTTAAGGGGTTCAGAGTACTACGAGCAGTACTTC
TRBV7-2,TRBJ2-1,TRBD1,CASRERQGVYNEQFF,TGTGCCAGCAGAGAGCGACAGGGGGTATACAATGAGCAGTTCTTC
TRBV6-5,TRBJ1-6,TRBD1,CASRPYGTGVSPLHF,TGTGCCAGCAGGCCCTACGGGACAGGGGTTTCACCCCTCCACTTT
TRBV30,TRBJ1-4,.,CAWSSGLSNEKLFF,TGTGCCTGGAGTTCAGGACTGAGTAATGAAAAACTGTTTTTT
TRBV4-3,TRBJ2-1,.,CASSQDVQYDEQFF,TGCGCCAGCAGCCAAGATGTCCAGTACGATGAGCAGTTCTTC
TRBV7-9,TRBJ1-2,.,CASSPSVVTDLYGYTF,TGTGCCAGCAGCCCCTCTGTGGTCACTGATTTATATGGCTACACCTTC
TRBV27,TRBJ2-6,.,CASNEAPGANVLTF,TGTGCCAGCAACGAGGCCCCTGGGGCCAACGTCCTGACTTTC
TRBV7-8,TRBJ1-1,TRBD1,CASSEGASLGEAFF,TGTGCCAGCAGCGAGGGGGCCAGCTTGGGGGAAGCTTTCTTT
TRBV3-1/TRBV3-2,TRBJ2-1,TRBD2,CASSQGLAGGNEQFF,TGTGCCAGCAGCCAAGGACTAGCGGGGGGCAATGAGCAGTTCTTC